The 8 T cell receptor beta chains in this list originate from one sample, sequenced in a study of blood T cell repertoires in COVID-19. Clones were sequenced by immunoSEQ multiplex PCR, and TCRdb holds only the in-frame ones, with some missing. This sample has around 300,000 clones, with over 75% found just once. What was sequenced was peripheral blood. These receptors were collected from a human donor in a cohort sampled during active COVID-19.

This chain connects TRBV5-1 to TRBJ1-3, with D possibly matching TRBD1 (6 bases). Germline lookup yields CDR1 SGHRS and CDR2 YFSETQ. The CDR3 spans 16 residues. V was cut by 4 bases and J by 0 bases, with 14 bases left in between. In DNA, the CDR3 is TGCGCCAGCAGCGACGGACAGCCGTTCTCTGGAAACACCATATATTTT. Its protein product is CASSDGQPFSGNTIYF.

The chain carries TRBV5-6 and TRBJ2-7; 9 positions agree with TRBD1. CDR1 and CDR2 from the germline V gene are SGHDT and YYEEEE. V trimming: 6 bases; J trimming: 3 bases; junction bases outside the gene matches: 10. The CDR3 spans 15 residues. The CDR3 spells CASTSPDRGFYEQYF. CDR3 in DNA: TGTGCCAGCACCTCCCCGGACAGGGGATTCTACGAGCAGTACTTC.

The chain joins TRBV7-3 to TRBJ1-2, with 8 bases aligning to TRBD1. Trimming cost V 5 bases and J 5 bases; bases outside gene matches: 4. This CDR3 has 13 amino acids. Germline lookup yields CDR1 SGHTA and CDR2 FQGTGA. The CDR3 is CASSPGTGYGYTF. The CDR3 DNA follows: TGTGCCAGCAGCCCAGGGACAGGATATGGCTACACCTTC.

The chain combines TRBV11-2 with TRBJ1-3; D gene uncertain. The CDR3 contains 14 residues. The V gene's germline CDR1 is SGHAT and CDR2 FQNNGV. The V and J ends lost 1 base and 0 bases respectively, with 4 bases between them. As DNA, the CDR3 is TGTGCCAGCAGCTTAGGAGACTCTGGAAACACCATATATTTT. Amino acids: CASSLGDSGNTIYF.

The rearrangement uses TRBV3-1 (or the pseudogene TRBV3-2) and TRBJ2-5; D possibly corresponds to TRBD1 (5 bases). The V gene's germline CDR1 is LGHDT and CDR2 YNNKEL (reference sequence). Trimming took 1 base from V and 4 from J, leaving 16 bases between them. The CDR3 covers 16 residues. As DNA, the CDR3 is TGTGCCAGCAGCCAAGGGTTCACAGGAGCAGGAGAGACCCAGTACTTC. Amino acid sequence: CASSQGFTGAGETQYF.

The chain is built from TRBV14 and TRBJ2-7, with 9 bases that match TRBD1. The CDR3 has 14 residues. Trimming removed 4 bases from V and 7 bases from J; junction bases left unmatched: 8. Germline V gene sequence: CDR1 SGHDN, CDR2 FVKESK. This CDR3 is CASSLAGQGREQYF. In DNA, the CDR3 is TGTGCCAGCAGCCTTGCGGGACAGGGTCGTGAGCAGTACTTC. The entire variable domain, with the rest obtained from reference TRBV14 and TRBJ2-7, is as follows: EAGVTQFPSHSVIEKGQTVTLRCDPISGHDNLYWYRRVMGKEIKFLLHFVKESKQDESGMPNNRFLAERTGGTYSTLKVQPAELEDSGVYFCASSLAGQGREQYFGPGTRLTVT.

The V and J genes are TRBV12-5 and TRBJ2-2, with D possibly TRBD2 on 5 matching bases. V was cut by 4 bases and J by 7 bases, with 7 bases left in between. There are 12 residues in the CDR3. Germline CDR1 and CDR2: LGHNT and FRNRAP. CDR3 bases: TGTGCTAGTGGTTCCGGAGGCGGGGAGCTGTTTTTT. Translating gives CASGSGGGELFF.

V gene TRBV6-2 or TRBV6-3 combines with J gene TRBJ2-2; D is uncertain. This CDR3 is 16 amino acids long. Trimming removed 5 bases at V and 0 bases at J, with 13 bases between. Germline-derived CDR1 and CDR2 are MNHEY and SVGEGT. The CDR3 nucleotides are TGTGCCAGCAGTGGAACTGGCGGATCGAACACCGGGGAGCTGTTTTTT. Its protein is CASSGTGGSNTGELFF.